The clone carrying this TCR beta chain was counted ten times or more. The record originates from a study of regulatory T cells in long-lasting Graves disease. This CDR3 region has 16 residues. Trimming at V came to 7 bases and at J to 4 bases, leaving 13 bases not matched to a gene. Described time point: newly diagnosed GD, antithyroid drugs for less than 3 months. PBMC RNA was the source of the TCR library. CDR3-region Arm-PCR and iRepertoire HTBI primers produced the TCR beta libraries. Each CDR3 protein gets one entry after TCRdb re-called the multiplex PCR reads with MiXCR. The sample has around 480,000 distinct CDR3 sequences; roughly 15% are singletons. The same data also went into a second study, on T cells in Graves' hyperthyroidism and ophthalmopathy.

The TCR comes from a woman aged 35-60 years with Graves disease. The sample was peripheral blood mononuclear cells (PBMCs), taken at new diagnosis, from a patient treated with antithyroid drugs. The chain recombines TRBV12-3 or TRBV12-4 with TRBJ2-3, with 8 bases fitting TRBD1. For the CDR3, the DNA is TGTGCCAGCACCTTAGGCCGGGACAGGCCGCCAGATACGCAGTATTTT. Translated: CASTLGRDRPPDTQYF.